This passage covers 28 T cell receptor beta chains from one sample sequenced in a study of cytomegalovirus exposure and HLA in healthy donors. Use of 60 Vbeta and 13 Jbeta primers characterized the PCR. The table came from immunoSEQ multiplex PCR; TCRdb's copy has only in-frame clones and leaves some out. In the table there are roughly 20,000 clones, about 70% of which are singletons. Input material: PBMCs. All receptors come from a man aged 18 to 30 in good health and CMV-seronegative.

CDR3 protein: CAWSSPGLSTEAFF. The CDR3 DNA is TGTGCCTGGAGCTCGCCAGGGTTGAGCACTGAAGCTTTCTTT. The chain has TRBV30 and TRBJ1-1, with a tentative D call TRBD1 (5 bases). This CDR3 region has 14 residues. Germline V CDR1 and CDR2: GTSNPN, SVGIG (reference sequence). Trimming stripped 3 bases from V and 4 bases from J, with 15 bases between.

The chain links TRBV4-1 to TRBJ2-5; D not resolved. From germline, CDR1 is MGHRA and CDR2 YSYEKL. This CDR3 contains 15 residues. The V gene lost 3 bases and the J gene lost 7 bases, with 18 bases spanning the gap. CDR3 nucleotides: TGCGCCAGCAGCCAGGGTGCGGATAGTCTCGGGACCCAGTACTTC. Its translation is CASSQGADSLGTQYF.

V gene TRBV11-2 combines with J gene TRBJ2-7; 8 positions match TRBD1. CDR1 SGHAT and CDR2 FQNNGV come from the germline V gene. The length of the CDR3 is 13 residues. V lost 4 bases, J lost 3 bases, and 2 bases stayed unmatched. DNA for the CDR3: TGTGCCAGCAGCTCCACAGGGGGCTACGAGCAGTACTTC. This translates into CASSSTGGYEQYF.

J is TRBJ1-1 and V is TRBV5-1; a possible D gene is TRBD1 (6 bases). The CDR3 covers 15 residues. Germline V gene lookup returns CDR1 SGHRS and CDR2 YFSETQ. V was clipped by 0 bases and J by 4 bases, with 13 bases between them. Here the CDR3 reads CASSLGAGAPTEAFF. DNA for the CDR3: TGCGCCAGCAGCTTGGGGGCGGGGGCCCCCACTGAAGCTTTCTTT.

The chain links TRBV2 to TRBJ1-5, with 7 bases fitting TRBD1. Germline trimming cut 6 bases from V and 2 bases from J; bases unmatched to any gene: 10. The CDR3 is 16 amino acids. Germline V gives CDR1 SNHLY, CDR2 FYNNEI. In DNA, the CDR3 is TGTGCCAGCAGGGCGGACAGGAATCAAGGCAATCAGCCCCAGCATTTT. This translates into CASRADRNQGNQPQHF.

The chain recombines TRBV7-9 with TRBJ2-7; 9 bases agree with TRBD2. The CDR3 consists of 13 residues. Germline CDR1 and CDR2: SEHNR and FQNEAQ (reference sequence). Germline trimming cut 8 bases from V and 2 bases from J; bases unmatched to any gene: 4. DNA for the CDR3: TGTGCCAGCGCCCTAGCGGGGACCTACGAGCAGTACTTC. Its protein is CASALAGTYEQYF.

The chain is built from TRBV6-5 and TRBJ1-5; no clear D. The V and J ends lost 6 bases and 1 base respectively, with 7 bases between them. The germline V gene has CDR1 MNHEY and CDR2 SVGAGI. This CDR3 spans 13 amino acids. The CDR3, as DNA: TGTGCCAGCAGATTGGAGAGCAATCAGCCCCAGCATTTT. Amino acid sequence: CASRLESNQPQHF.

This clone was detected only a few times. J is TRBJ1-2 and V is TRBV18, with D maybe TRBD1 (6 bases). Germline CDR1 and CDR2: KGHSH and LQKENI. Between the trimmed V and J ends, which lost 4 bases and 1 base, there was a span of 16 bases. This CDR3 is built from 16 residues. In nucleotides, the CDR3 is TGTGCCAGCTCACGAAAGTCGACAGGAGGTAACTATGGCTACACCTTC. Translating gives CASSRKSTGGNYGYTF.

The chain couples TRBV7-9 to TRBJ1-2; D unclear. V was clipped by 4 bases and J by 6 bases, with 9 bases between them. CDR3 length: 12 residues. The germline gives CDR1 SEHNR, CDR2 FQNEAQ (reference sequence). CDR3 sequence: CASSSLSHGYTF. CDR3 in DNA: TGTGCCAGCAGCTCCCTCTCTCATGGCTACACCTTC.

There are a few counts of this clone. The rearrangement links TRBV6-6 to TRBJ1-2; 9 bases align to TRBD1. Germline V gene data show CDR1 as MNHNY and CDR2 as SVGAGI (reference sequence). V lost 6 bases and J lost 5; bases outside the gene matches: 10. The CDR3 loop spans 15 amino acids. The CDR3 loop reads CASSTSTGGLYGYTF. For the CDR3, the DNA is TGTGCCAGCAGCACCTCGACAGGGGGTCTGTATGGCTACACCTTC.

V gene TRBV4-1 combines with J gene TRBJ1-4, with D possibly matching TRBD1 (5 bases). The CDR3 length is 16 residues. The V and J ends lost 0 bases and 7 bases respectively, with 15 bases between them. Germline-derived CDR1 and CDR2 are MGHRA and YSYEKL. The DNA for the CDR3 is TGCGCCAGCAGCCAAGACCCGGGGGGAATTGGTGAAAAACTGTTTTTT. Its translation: CASSQDPGGIGEKLFF.

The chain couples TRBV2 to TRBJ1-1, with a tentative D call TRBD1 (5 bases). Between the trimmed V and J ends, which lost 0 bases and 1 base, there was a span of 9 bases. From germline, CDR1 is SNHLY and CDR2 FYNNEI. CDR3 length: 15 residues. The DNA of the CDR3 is TGTGCCAGCAGTGAAGCGGGGCAGGCGAACACTGAAGCTTTCTTT. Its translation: CASSEAGQANTEAFF.

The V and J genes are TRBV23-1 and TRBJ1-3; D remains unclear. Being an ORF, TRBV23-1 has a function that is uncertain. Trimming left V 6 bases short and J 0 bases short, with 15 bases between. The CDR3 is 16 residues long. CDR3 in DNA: TGCGCCAGCAGCCACGAAGGAGGTTCCTCTGGAAACACCATATATTTT. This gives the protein CASSHEGGSSGNTIYF.

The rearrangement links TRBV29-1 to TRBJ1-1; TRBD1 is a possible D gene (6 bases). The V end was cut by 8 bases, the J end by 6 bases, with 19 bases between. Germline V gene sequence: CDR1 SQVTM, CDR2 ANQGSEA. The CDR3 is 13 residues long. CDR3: CSTYRAFLPEAFF. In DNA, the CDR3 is TGCAGCACCTACAGGGCCTTTCTTCCTGAAGCTTTCTTT.

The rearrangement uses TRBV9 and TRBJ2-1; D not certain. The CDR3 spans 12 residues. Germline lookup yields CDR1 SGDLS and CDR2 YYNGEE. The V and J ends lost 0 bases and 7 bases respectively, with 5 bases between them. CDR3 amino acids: CASSVGENEQFF. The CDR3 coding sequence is TGTGCCAGCAGCGTAGGCGAAAATGAGCAGTTCTTC.

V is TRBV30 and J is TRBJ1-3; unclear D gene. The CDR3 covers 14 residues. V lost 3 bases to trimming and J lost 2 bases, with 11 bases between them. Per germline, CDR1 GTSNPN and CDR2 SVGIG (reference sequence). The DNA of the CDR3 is TGTGCCTGGAGACTTAACTTCGCTGGAAACACCATATATTTT. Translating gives CAWRLNFAGNTIYF.

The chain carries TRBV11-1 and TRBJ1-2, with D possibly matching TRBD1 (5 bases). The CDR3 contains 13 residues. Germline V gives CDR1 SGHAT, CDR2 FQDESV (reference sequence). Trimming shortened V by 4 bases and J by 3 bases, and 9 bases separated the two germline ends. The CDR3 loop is CASSSGTYYGYTF. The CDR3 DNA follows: TGTGCCAGCAGCTCCGGGACTTACTATGGCTACACCTTC.

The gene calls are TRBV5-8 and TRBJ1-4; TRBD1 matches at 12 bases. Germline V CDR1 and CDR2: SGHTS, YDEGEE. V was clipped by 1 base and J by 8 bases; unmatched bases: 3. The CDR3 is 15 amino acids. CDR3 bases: TGTGCCAGCAGCTTGAGGGACAGGGGGCGCGAAAAACTGTTTTTT. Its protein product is CASSLRDRGREKLFF. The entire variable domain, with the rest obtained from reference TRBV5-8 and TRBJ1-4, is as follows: EAGVTQSPTHLIKTRGQQATLRCSPISGHTSVYWYQQALGLGLQFLLWYDEGEERNRGNFPPRFSGRQFPNYSSELNVNALELEDSALYLCASSLRDRGREKLFFGSGTQLSVL.

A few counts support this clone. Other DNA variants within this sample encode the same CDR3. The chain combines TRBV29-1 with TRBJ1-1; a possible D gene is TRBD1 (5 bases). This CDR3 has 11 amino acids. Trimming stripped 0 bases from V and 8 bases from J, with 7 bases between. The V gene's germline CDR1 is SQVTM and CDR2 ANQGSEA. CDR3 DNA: TGCAGCGTTGAAGACAGGGCCGAAGCTTTCTTT. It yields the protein CSVEDRAEAFF.

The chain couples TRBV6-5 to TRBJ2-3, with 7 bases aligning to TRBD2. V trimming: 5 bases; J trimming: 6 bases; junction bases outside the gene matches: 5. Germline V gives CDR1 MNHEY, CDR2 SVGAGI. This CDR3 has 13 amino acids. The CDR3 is CASSLAAPDTQYF. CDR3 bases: TGTGCCAGCAGTCTAGCGGCTCCGGATACGCAGTATTTT.

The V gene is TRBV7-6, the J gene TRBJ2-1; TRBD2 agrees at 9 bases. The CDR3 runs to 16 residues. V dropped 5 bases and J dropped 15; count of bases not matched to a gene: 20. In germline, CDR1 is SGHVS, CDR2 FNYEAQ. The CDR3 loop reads CASSARANTVAGEVFF. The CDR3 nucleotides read TGTGCCAGCAGCGCGCGAGCAAATACCGTAGCGGGAGAGGTGTTCTTC.

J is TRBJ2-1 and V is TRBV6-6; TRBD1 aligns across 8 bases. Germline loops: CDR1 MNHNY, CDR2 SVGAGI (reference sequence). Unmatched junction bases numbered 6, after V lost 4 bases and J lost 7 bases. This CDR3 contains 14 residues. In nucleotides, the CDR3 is TGTGCCAGCAGTTGGAGGACAGGGCGGAATGAGCAGTTCTTC. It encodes CASSWRTGRNEQFF.

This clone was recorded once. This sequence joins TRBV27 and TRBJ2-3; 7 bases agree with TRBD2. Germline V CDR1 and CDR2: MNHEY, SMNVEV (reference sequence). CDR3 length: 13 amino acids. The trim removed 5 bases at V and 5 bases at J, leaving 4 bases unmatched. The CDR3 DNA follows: TGTGCCAGCAGTAGGCGGGAGTTAGATACGCAGTATTTT. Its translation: CASSRRELDTQYF.

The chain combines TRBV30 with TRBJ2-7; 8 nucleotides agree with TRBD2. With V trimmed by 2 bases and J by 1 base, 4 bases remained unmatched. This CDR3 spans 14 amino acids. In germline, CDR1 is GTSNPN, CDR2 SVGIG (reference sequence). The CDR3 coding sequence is TGTGCCTGGAGTAGAACTAGCGGTTCCTACGAGCAGTACTTC. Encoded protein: CAWSRTSGSYEQYF.

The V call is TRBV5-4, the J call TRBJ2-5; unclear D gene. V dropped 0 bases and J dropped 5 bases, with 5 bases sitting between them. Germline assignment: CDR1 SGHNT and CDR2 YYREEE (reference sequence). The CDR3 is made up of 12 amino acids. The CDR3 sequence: CASSLVSETQYF. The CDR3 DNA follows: TGTGCCAGCAGCTTGGTTTCGGAGACCCAGTACTTC.

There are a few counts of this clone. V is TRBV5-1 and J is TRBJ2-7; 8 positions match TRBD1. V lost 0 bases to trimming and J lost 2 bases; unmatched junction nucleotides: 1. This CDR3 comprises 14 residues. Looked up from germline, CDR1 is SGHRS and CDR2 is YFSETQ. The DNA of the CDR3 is TGCGCCAGCAGCTTGGGGACAGGGCCCTACGAGCAGTACTTC. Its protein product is CASSLGTGPYEQYF.

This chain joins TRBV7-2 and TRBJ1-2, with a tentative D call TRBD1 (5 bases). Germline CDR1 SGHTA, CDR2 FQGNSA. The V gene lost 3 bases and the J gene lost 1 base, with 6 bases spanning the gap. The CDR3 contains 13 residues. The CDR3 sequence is CASSLTVNYGYTF. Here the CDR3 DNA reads TGTGCCAGCAGCTTGACAGTTAACTATGGCTACACCTTC.

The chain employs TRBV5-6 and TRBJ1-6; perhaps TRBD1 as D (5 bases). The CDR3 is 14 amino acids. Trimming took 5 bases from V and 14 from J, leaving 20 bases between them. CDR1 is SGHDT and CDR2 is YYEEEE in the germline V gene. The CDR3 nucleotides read TGTGCCAGCAGTTTTTTGCGGTCCGCCAGGGCCCTCCACTTT. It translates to CASSFLRSARALHF.